This T cell receptor beta chain stems from a study of OX40 agonist ivuxolimab in advanced cancers. Study-level information: Patients with prior anti-PD-1, anti-PD-L1 or anti-CTLA-4 therapy were eligible; roughly 41% had some.

Cycle 7 day 1, cycle 4 day 1, and baseline were the timepoints at which blood was sampled. Study-level findings and limits: Still undetermined is the antigen specificity of the expanded peripheral T cells.

CDR3 size: 17 residues. The germline V gene has CDR1 KGHSH and CDR2 LQKENI. J was trimmed by 7 bases and V by 2 bases; bases with no gene match: 12. With respect to this clone: The antigen is not known.

Profiling relied on immunoSEQ multiplex PCR, and the TCRdb table lists in-frame clones only, not all of them. This table holds 70,000 or so clones, about 85% found once. This TCR came from an adult with an advanced solid tumor such as melanoma, head and neck, liver or kidney cancer. V gene TRBV18 combines with J gene TRBJ2-4, with 9 bases matching TRBD2. The material sequenced was CD4+ or CD8+ T cells sorted from blood, taken in a trial of the OX40 agonist ivuxolimab. The CDR3 DNA follows: TGTGCCAGCTCACCAAGCCCAGCGGGGGGTGGGAACAACATTCAGTACTTC. Translated, it gives CASSPSPAGGGNNIQYF.